These T cell receptor beta chains were read from a single sample in a study of shared clonotypes between healthy human individuals. Profiling relied on immunoSEQ multiplex PCR, and the TCRdb table lists in-frame clones only, not all of them. The data show over 2 million clones, 85% to 95% seen once. Sequencing was carried out using naive CD4+ T cells sorted from blood. Receptors were obtained from a man aged 18 to 35 in good health. Each CDR3 is given with its conserved first and last residue. D genes are given only for firm matches. Clone sizes are given selectively: once, few, many, or a class where the clone is expanded.

clone_size j_call d_call v_call cdr3_nt cdr3_aa
NA TRBJ1-1 NA TRBV2 TGTGCCAGCAGCTCCTCCGGGACAAAGAACACTGAAGCTTTCTTT CASSSSGTKNTEAFF
NA TRBJ2-5 NA TRBV5-1 TGCGCCAGCAGCTCAGACGGTACGTTGGAGACCCAGTACTTC CASSSDGTLETQYF
NA TRBJ2-1 NA TRBV25-1 TGTGCCAGCAGTGAAAGCAGAAGCAATGAGCAGTTCTTC CASSESRSNEQFF
NA TRBJ2-2 NA TRBV5-1 TGCGCCAGCAGTCCTAACACCGGGGAGCTGTTTTTT CASSPNTGELFF
once TRBJ2-1 TRBD2 TRBV15 TGTGCCACCAGCAGAGATCCCGGACTAGCGGGAGAGGAGCAGTTCTTC CATSRDPGLAGEEQFF
NA TRBJ1-2 NA TRBV5-1 TGCGCCAGCAGCAATTCCCCGGGACCATATGGCTACACCTTC CASSNSPGPYGYTF
NA TRBJ2-7 NA TRBV5-1 TGCGCCAGCAGCCGAAGGACAGACTCTTACGAGCAGTACTTC CASSRRTDSYEQYF
NA TRBJ1-1 TRBD1 TRBV5-4 TGTGCCAGCAGGGGAACAGGGGCCTCGGACATGAACACTGAAGCTTTCTTT CASRGTGASDMNTEAFF
NA TRBJ2-2 NA TRBV6-5 TGTGCCAGCAGTTACTCGGGCGCAAAACCCACCGGGGAGCTGTTTTTT CASSYSGAKPTGELFF
NA TRBJ2-3 NA TRBV20-1 TGCAGTGGGCGGGCAGATACGCAGTATTTT CSGRADTQYF
NA TRBJ1-1 NA TRBV11-2 TGTGCCAGCAGCTTAGCAGGGGCCACTGAAGCTTTCTTT CASSLAGATEAFF
NA TRBJ2-7 NA TRBV25-1 TGTGCCAGCAGTGAGGGACGGAACTCCTACGAGCAGTACTTC CASSEGRNSYEQYF
NA TRBJ2-2 TRBD1 TRBV30 TGTGCCTGGAGGTACAGGGGGCGTGACACCGGGGAGCTGTTTTTT CAWRYRGRDTGELFF
NA TRBJ2-7 NA TRBV29-1 TGCAGCGTTGTTCCTTCGATCGCGTCGCGGCAGTACTTC CSVVPSIASRQYF
NA TRBJ2-5 NA TRBV6-5 TGTGCCAGCAGTTATAGGTCCTCGGGGGCCCAGTACTTC CASSYRSSGAQYF
NA TRBJ1-1 NA TRBV7-2 TGTGCCAGCAGCTTAGCGTCCGGGGGTGGGACTGAAGCTTTCTTT CASSLASGGGTEAFF
NA TRBJ1-6 NA TRBV9 TGTGCCAGCAGCGCGGGCCTTGAGTCTTCACCCCTCCACTTT CASSAGLESSPLHF
NA TRBJ2-3 NA TRBV29-1 TGCAGCGTTGGGACAGAACGTAGCACAGATACGCAGTATTTT CSVGTERSTDTQYF
NA TRBJ1-3 NA TRBV19 TGTGCCAGTAGCGAGACGCGGGGGGCAGCGAGCTCTGGAAACACCATATATTTT CASSETRGAASSGNTIYF
NA TRBJ1-3 NA TRBV7-9 TGTGCCAGCAGCTTAAAGACGGGCTCTGGAAACACCATATATTTT CASSLKTGSGNTIYF
NA TRBJ2-7 TRBD2 TRBV15 TGTGCCACCAGGACTAGCGGGACCGGGTACGAGCAGTACTTC CATRTSGTGYEQYF
NA TRBJ1-1 NA TRBV6-5 TGTGCCAGCAGTTACCTGACAGGGAACACTGAAGCTTTCTTT CASSYLTGNTEAFF
NA TRBJ2-7 TRBD1 TRBV15 TGTGCCACCAGCAGGAATGCAGGGGGCTACGAGCAGTACTTC CATSRNAGGYEQYF